Below, one TCR beta chain is given with its context. Its antigen is currently unknown. This sample is drawn from a study of shared clonotypes between healthy human individuals. Across the study: Donor ages ranged 18 to 49 years: a couple of women, a few men. General study results and limits: Although depth was large, rarefaction showed that sequencing of the sorted subsets was incomplete. Relative to clonotypes present in all four donors, those not shared had lower generation probabilities.

Trimming at V came to 2 bases and at J to 0 bases, leaving 8 bases not matched to a gene. The CDR3 contains 20 residues. Germline V lookup: CDR1 SGHNT, CDR2 YYREEE (reference sequence). Across several immunoSEQ plates, the genomic DNA of each subset was split evenly. Profiling relied on immunoSEQ multiplex PCR, and the TCRdb table lists in-frame clones only, not all of them. The sample consists of approximately 980,000 clones, around 80% of them appearing once. The J gene is TRBJ2-1, the V gene TRBV5-4; TRBD2 matches at 16 bases. The receptor's source is a man aged 18 to 29 in good health. Material for sequencing was memory CD4+ T cells sorted from blood. Indicated subset: CD45RA-negative fraction. The CDR3 reads CASSFLGTSGRGSSYNEQFF. CDR3 DNA sequence: TGTGCCAGCAGCTTTCTCGGGACTAGCGGGAGGGGAAGCTCCTACAATGAGCAGTTCTTC.